This passage covers 21 T cell receptor beta chains from one sample sequenced in a study of control samples from healthy donors and cancer patients. The table came from immunoSEQ multiplex PCR; TCRdb's copy has only in-frame clones and leaves some out. Here the sample spans 120,000 or so clones, 85% to 95% being singletons. The sample consisted of blood. All receptors derive from a young man in good health.

The J gene is TRBJ2-7, the V gene TRBV27, with no clear D. Per germline, CDR1 MNHEY and CDR2 SMNVEV (reference sequence). This CDR3 spans 14 amino acids. V gave up 5 bases and J gave up 4 bases, with 15 bases separating them. This chain's CDR3 is CASSINGPTYEQYF. Written as DNA, the CDR3 is TGTGCCAGCAGTATCAACGGACCGACTTACGAGCAGTACTTC.

The chain links TRBV19 to TRBJ1-6; 10 nucleotides line up with TRBD1. Germline V gene sequence: CDR1 LNHDA, CDR2 SQIVND (reference sequence). J was trimmed by 11 bases and V by 5 bases; bases with no gene match: 6. There are 14 residues in the CDR3. In DNA form, the CDR3 reads TGTGCCAGTAGTCTGGGGACAGGGGACGCACCCCTCCACTTT. This sequence encodes CASSLGTGDAPLHF.

The chain has TRBV27 and TRBJ1-2; D is possibly TRBD1 (6 bases). The CDR3 runs 14 residues. Trimming left V 2 bases short and J 7 bases short, with 14 bases between. The germline CDR1 and CDR2 sequences are MNHEY and SMNVEV (reference sequence). DNA of the CDR3: TGTGCCAGCAGTTTAGGGTGGGGGGCCGGTGGCTACACCTTC. This gives the protein CASSLGWGAGGYTF.

The V call is TRBV13, the J call TRBJ2-3, with D unresolved. This CDR3 is built from 16 residues. CDR1 PRHDT and CDR2 FYEKMQ come from the germline V gene (reference sequence). Deletions cut 2 bases from V and 0 bases from J, with 12 bases between. The chain's CDR3 is CASSLIGRTSTDTQYF. CDR3 in DNA: TGTGCCAGCAGCTTAATTGGCAGAACTAGCACAGATACGCAGTATTTT.

This chain links TRBV5-8 with TRBJ1-6; TRBD1 is a possible D gene (5 bases). V gave up 0 bases and J gave up 9 bases, with 16 bases separating them. There are 16 residues in the CDR3. From germline, CDR1 is SGHTS and CDR2 YDEGEE. This CDR3 reads CASSLGDPGVRSPLHF. In DNA form, the CDR3 reads TGTGCCAGCAGCTTGGGTGATCCGGGGGTGCGTTCACCCCTCCACTTT.

The CDR3 nucleotides read TGTGCCAGCAGTGAATTGGAGATGTCTTCACCCCTCCACTTT. Translated, it gives CASSELEMSSPLHF. This chain links TRBV6-1 with TRBJ1-6; the D is unclear. Germline CDR1 reads MNHNS; CDR2 reads SASEGT. The CDR3 runs 14 residues. V was pared by 2 bases and J by 9 bases, with 11 bases between.

This chain joins TRBV5-4 and TRBJ2-3; D is undetermined. V was cut by 3 bases and J by 6 bases, with 8 bases left in between. This CDR3 comprises 12 residues. Germline V gene data show CDR1 as SGHNT and CDR2 as YYREEE (reference sequence). The CDR3 bases are TGTGCCAGCAGCTGGGTCGGGGATACGCAGTATTTT. This sequence encodes CASSWVGDTQYF.

The J gene is TRBJ1-3, the V gene TRBV28, with D perhaps TRBD1 (5 bases). Germline V lookup: CDR1 MDHEN, CDR2 SYDVKM. V was shortened by 2 bases and J by 2 bases, with 10 bases between the two germline ends. The CDR3 has 15 amino acids. CDR3 region: CASSLRGAAGNTIYF. As DNA, the CDR3 is TGTGCCAGCAGTTTACGGGGCGCGGCTGGAAACACCATATATTTT.

The V call is TRBV6-6, the J call TRBJ1-6; TRBD1 aligns across 7 bases. The junction had 12 bases not matched to a gene; V was cut back by 5 bases and J by 5 bases. CDR3 length: 17 amino acids. The germline V gene encodes CDR1 MNHNY and CDR2 SVGAGI (reference sequence). The CDR3 protein is CASSPEVAGGDNSPLHF. The CDR3 DNA reads TGTGCCAGCAGTCCCGAGGTGGCAGGGGGGGATAATTCACCCCTCCACTTT.

CDR3 protein: CASSLASFGGIATNEKLFF. The CDR3 DNA sequence: TGCGCCAGCAGCTTGGCCAGTTTTGGGGGAATTGCAACTAATGAAAAACTGTTTTTT. V and J are TRBV5-1 and TRBJ1-4; tentatively, D is TRBD1 (5 bases). Germline V CDR1 and CDR2: SGHRS, YFSETQ. This CDR3 is built from 19 residues. V shed 0 bases and J shed 0 bases, with 18 bases lying between them.

The chain links TRBV6-6 to TRBJ2-7; TRBD2 matches 8 bases. Germline V gene data show CDR1 as MNHNY and CDR2 as SVGAGI (reference sequence). The CDR3 has 15 residues. V was pared by 0 bases and J by 4 bases, with 5 bases of the junction left unmatched. The CDR3 DNA is TGTGCCAGCAGTTACTCTACGGGACTAGGTTACGAGCAGTACTTC. Translated, it gives CASSYSTGLGYEQYF.

The V and J genes are TRBV5-1 and TRBJ1-2; no clear D. CDR3 length: 15 amino acids. The germline V gene has CDR1 SGHRS and CDR2 YFSETQ. The germline V and J ends were trimmed by 0 bases and 4 bases, with 13 bases remaining between them. CDR3 amino acids: CASSLDATAIYGYTF. CDR3 coding DNA: TGCGCCAGCAGCTTGGATGCTACAGCTATCTATGGCTACACCTTC.

CDR3 loop: CASSTGGLSYEQYF. CDR3 DNA: TGTGCCAGCAGTACAGGGGGTCTCTCCTACGAGCAGTACTTC. The rearrangement uses TRBV5-4 and TRBJ2-7; 8 bases match TRBD1. After removal of 5 bases from V and 0 bases from J, the junction contained 4 bases not matched to a gene. The germline V gene has CDR1 SGHNT and CDR2 YYREEE (reference sequence). This CDR3 contains 14 residues.

The V call is TRBV10-3, the J call TRBJ2-1, with 7 nucleotides matching TRBD2. The J segment lost 6 bases and the V segment lost 4 bases, leaving 3 bases of the junction unmatched. The CDR3 is made up of 13 amino acids. CDR1 ENHRY and CDR2 SYGVKD come from the germline V gene. CDR3 loop: CAISVGGGNEQFF. CDR3 DNA sequence: TGTGCCATCAGTGTGGGCGGGGGCAATGAGCAGTTCTTC.

The chain employs TRBV15 and TRBJ2-5; 10 bases map to TRBD1. The CDR3 is 14 residues long. V trimming: 4 bases; J trimming: 5 bases; junction bases outside the gene matches: 4. Germline V lookup: CDR1 LNHNV, CDR2 YYDKDF (reference sequence). The CDR3 region is CATSNDRGLETQYF. Here the CDR3 DNA reads TGTGCCACCAGCAACGACAGGGGGCTCGAGACCCAGTACTTC. The whole variable domain, filled in from reference TRBV15 and TRBJ2-5, reads DAMVIQNPRYQVTQFGKPVTLSCSQTLNHNVMYWYQQKSSQAPKLLFHYYDKDFNNEADTPDNFQSRRPNTSFCFLDIRSPGLGDTAMYLCATSNDRGLETQYFGPGTRLLVL.

V is TRBV10-3 and J is TRBJ1-2; D uncertain. Germline V gene lookup returns CDR1 ENHRY and CDR2 SYGVKD. Trimming pared 4 bases from V and 8 bases from J, leaving 14 bases between. The length of the CDR3 is 13 residues. Here the CDR3 reads CAISGWEAEGYTF. CDR3 nucleotide sequence: TGTGCCATCAGTGGGTGGGAAGCAGAGGGCTACACCTTC.

The chain carries TRBV12-5 and TRBJ2-1, with 14 nucleotides matching TRBD2. V dropped 7 bases and J dropped 8; count of bases not matched to a gene: 7. From germline, CDR1 is LGHNT and CDR2 FRNRAP. The CDR3 runs 15 residues. The CDR3: CASAPGLAGGHEQFF. DNA of the CDR3: TGTGCTAGTGCCCCTGGACTAGCGGGGGGTCATGAGCAGTTCTTC.

V and J are TRBV4-3 and TRBJ1-1; D is unclear. The V and J ends lost 0 bases and 2 bases respectively, with 16 bases between them. CDR3 size: 17 residues. Germline V gene lookup returns CDR1 LGHNA and CDR2 YSLEER. In DNA form, the CDR3 reads TGCGCCAGCAGCCAAGATCTCGTTTTTGGCACCAACACTGAAGCTTTCTTT. Amino acids: CASSQDLVFGTNTEAFF.

The CDR3 DNA sequence: TGTGCCAGCAGCGGTAGTGAGTCGGCCTACGAGCAGTACTTC. Protein sequence: CASSGSESAYEQYF. The chain combines TRBV6-2 or TRBV6-3 with TRBJ2-7; D is unresolved. The length of the CDR3 is 14 residues. Per the germline V gene, CDR1 is MNHEY and CDR2 is SVGEGT. The germline V and J ends were trimmed by 6 bases and 2 bases, with 14 bases remaining between them.

The chain joins TRBV27 to TRBJ2-3; D is undetermined. Germline CDR1 and CDR2: MNHEY and SMNVEV (reference sequence). V was clipped by 6 bases and J by 5 bases, with 9 bases between them. The CDR3 sequence is 12 residues long. This CDR3 is CASRPNVDTQYF. CDR3 bases: TGTGCCAGCAGACCCAACGTAGATACGCAGTATTTT.

The chain carries TRBV18 and TRBJ1-2, with 10 nucleotides matching TRBD1. CDR1 and CDR2 from the germline V gene are KGHSH and LQKENI. The J segment lost 2 bases and the V segment lost 9 bases, leaving 3 bases of the junction unmatched. The CDR3 runs 13 residues. The DNA for the CDR3 is TGTGCCAGTAAGACAGGGGGCAACTATGGCTACACCTTC. Translation gives CASKTGGNYGYTF.